This TCR beta chain is drawn from a study of blood T cell repertoires in COVID-19. Authors' data handling: Amplified reference gene primers provided the basis for estimating nucleated cell counts. Assay: immunoSEQ multiplex PCR; the TCRdb copy retains only in-frame clones and omits some. Clonal size and the V and J genes are those of that table, whereas D and trimming came from the DNA. The table records 300,000 to 450,000 clones, 85% of them present only once. This clone was observed a handful of times. The sequencing input was peripheral blood. This receptor was taken from a woman younger than 30 with acute or convalescent COVID-19.

The CDR3 bases are TGTGCCACCAGTCTCGAGCGGGACGGGGCGGAGCAGTTCTTC. It specifies CATSLERDGAEQFF. The chain combines TRBV24-1 with TRBJ2-1, with 7 nucleotides matching TRBD2. J gave up 10 bases and V 6 bases, and 11 bases lay outside the gene matches. Germline loops: CDR1 KGHDR, CDR2 SFDVKD. The CDR3 consists of 14 residues.